The 29 T cell receptor beta chains presented below share a single source sample, sequenced in a study of monozygotic twins with inflammatory bowel disease (dated by TCRdb to the late 2010s). Library creation used 5' RACE. For sequencing, an Illumina HiSeq 2500 was employed. TCRdb reprocessed the reads and lists each CDR3 protein sequence as a single entry, with no DNA. This specimen's table enumerates a few hundred thousand distinct CDR3 sequences. Around 2.6% of the sample is in the top ten clones. Material for sequencing was blood. The receptors come from a human donor with ulcerative colitis or Crohn's disease, or a healthy co-twin of an affected twin (not recorded which).

The chain combines TRBV7-3 with TRBJ1-1; the TCRdb call, TRBD1, lacks DNA for checking. From germline, CDR1 is SGHTA and CDR2 FQGTGA. The CDR3 contains 14 residues. CDR3 amino acids: CASSSTGRATEAFF. Full variable domain (missing parts from reference TRBV7-3 and TRBJ1-1): GAGVSQTPSNKVTEKGKYVELRCDPISGHTALYWYRQSLGQGPEFLIYFQGTGAADDSGLPNDRFFAVRPEGSVSTLKIQRTERGDSAVYLCASSSTGRATEAFFGQGTRLTVV.

The chain uses TRBV5-8 and TRBJ1-5; TCRdb calls TRBD1, which cannot be checked without DNA. CDR1 and CDR2 from the germline V gene are SGHTS and YDEGEE. The CDR3 has 15 amino acids. The CDR3 region is CASSLGTGFNQPQHF.

This chain links TRBV20-1 with TRBJ2-3; TCRdb's assignment of TRBD2 cannot be checked, as there is no DNA. Per germline, CDR1 DFQATT and CDR2 SNEGSKA (reference sequence). This CDR3 has 15 amino acids. The chain's CDR3 is CSARDPGGPTDTQYF.

The rearrangement uses TRBV5-1 and TRBJ2-6. Germline assignment: CDR1 SGHRS and CDR2 YFSETQ. The CDR3 contains 16 residues. The CDR3 is CASSIRPASGANVLTF.

The chain uses TRBV4-1 and TRBJ2-5; TCRdb returns TRBD1, unconfirmable since there is no DNA. CDR3 size: 15 residues. Per the germline V gene, CDR1 is MGHRA and CDR2 is YSYEKL. CDR3 sequence reads: CASSYSYQGFETQYF.

V usage is TRBV7-2 and J usage is TRBJ2-3; there is no DNA to check the TCRdb D call of TRBD1. This CDR3 is 15 amino acids long. Germline V lookup: CDR1 SGHTA, CDR2 FQGNSA. CDR3 sequence: CASSSKGARTDTQYF.

This chain connects TRBV20-1 to TRBJ2-3; TCRdb's D call of TRBD2 is untestable without DNA. This CDR3 is 15 amino acids long. Germline V gene sequence: CDR1 DFQATT, CDR2 SNEGSKA (reference sequence). This CDR3 is CSASPTSGGTDTQYF.

This sequence joins TRBV5-6 and TRBJ2-3; the TCRdb call, TRBD1, lacks DNA for checking. Per germline, CDR1 SGHDT and CDR2 YYEEEE. There are 15 residues in the CDR3. The CDR3 is CASSLGRDPTDMQYF.

The gene calls are TRBV6-1 and TRBJ1-2; TCRdb's D gene call, TRBD1, goes unchecked for lack of DNA. CDR3 size: 16 residues. Germline CDR1 reads MNHNS; CDR2 reads SASEGT. CDR3 sequence reads: CASTQTPGTGFYGYTF.

The chain links TRBV5-1 to TRBJ2-3; the D call from TCRdb, TRBD1, cannot be confirmed without DNA. This CDR3 is built from 18 residues. CDR1 is SGHRS, CDR2 YFSETQ, per germline. CDR3 region: CASSLDPSPGGEGDTQYF. The full variable domain, rest sourced from reference TRBV5-1 and TRBJ2-3, is KAGVTQTPRYLIKTRGQQVTLSCSPISGHRSVSWYQQTPGQGLQFLFEYFSETQRNKGNFPGRFSGRQFSNSRSEMNVSTLELGDSALYLCASSLDPSPGGEGDTQYFGPGTRLTVL.

The chain recombines TRBV5-1 with TRBJ2-7; the D call of TRBD1 rests on TCRdb alone, since no DNA is present to check it. CDR1 is SGHRS, CDR2 YFSETQ, per germline. The CDR3 length is 17 residues. The CDR3 here is CASSFGPGGASSYEQYF.

The chain joins TRBV11-2 to TRBJ1-6. This CDR3 has 17 amino acids. Per the germline V gene, CDR1 is SGHAT and CDR2 is FQNNGV. The CDR3 spells CASSSREAFAYNSPLHF.

The V call is TRBV28, the J call TRBJ2-2; checking the TCRdb D call of TRBD1 is not possible without DNA. CDR3 size: 16 residues. Germline-derived CDR1 and CDR2 are MDHEN and SYDVKM. The chain's CDR3 is CASSSYRGLNTGELFF.

The chain is built from TRBV5-6 and TRBJ1-1. Germline CDR1 reads SGHDT; CDR2 reads YYEEEE. The CDR3 has 12 residues. CDR3 sequence reads: CASSLVRTEAFF.

V gene TRBV12-5 combines with J gene TRBJ2-7; the D gene TCRdb calls, TRBD1, cannot be checked with no DNA. The CDR3 sequence is 15 residues long. Germline values: CDR1 LGHNT, CDR2 FRNRAP. CDR3 loop: CASGLVLQGAGEQYF.

The V call is TRBV3-1, the J call TRBJ1-5; no DNA is available, so the TRBD1 call from TCRdb remains unchecked. CDR3 length equals 17 residues. Germline V gene data show CDR1 as LGHDT and CDR2 as YNNKEL (reference sequence). The CDR3 reads CASSQTDKIGGLQPQHF. Full variable domain (rest looked up from reference TRBV3-1 and TRBJ1-5): DTAVSQTPKYLVTQMGNDKSIKCEQNLGHDTMYWYKQDSKKFLKIMFSYNNKELIINETVPNRFSPKSPDKAHLNLHINSLELGDSAVYFCASSQTDKIGGLQPQHFGDGTRLSIL.

The CDR3 here is CASSEDIYEQYF. The rearrangement links TRBV25-1 to TRBJ2-7; as DNA is missing, the TRBD1 call by TCRdb cannot be tested. CDR3 length: 12 residues. Germline V lookup: CDR1 MGHDK, CDR2 SYGVNS.

The genes are TRBV4-1 and TRBJ2-7; TCRdb reports TRBD1, a call that lacks DNA to check it against. The CDR3 length is 16 residues. CDR1 MGHRA and CDR2 YSYEKL come from the germline V gene. The CDR3 sequence is CASSVRWDRGPYEQYF.

The V gene is TRBV4-2, the J gene TRBJ2-5; absent DNA, TCRdb's TRBD1 call cannot be checked. The length of the CDR3 is 14 residues. Germline lookup yields CDR1 LGHNA and CDR2 YNFKEQ. CDR3 in amino acids: CASSQGAAGETQYF.

The V and J genes are TRBV14 and TRBJ1-5; TCRdb lists TRBD1, though no DNA is available to test this call. The CDR3 is 15 amino acids. Germline CDR1 and CDR2: SGHDN and FVKESK. CDR3 loop: CASSQGFGAGQPQHF.

V usage is TRBV6-2 or TRBV6-3 and J usage is TRBJ2-7; TCRdb proposes TRBD2, but this gene call is untestable without DNA. The CDR3 extends over 15 amino acids. The germline CDR1 and CDR2 sequences are MNHEY and SVGEGT. This chain's CDR3 is CASSYSPSKNDEQYF.

The chain carries TRBV5-5 and TRBJ2-7; no DNA is available, so the TRBD1 call from TCRdb remains unchecked. The CDR3 contains 15 residues. The germline V gene encodes CDR1 SGHKS and CDR2 YYEKEE (reference sequence). CDR3 residues: CASIPWVAQGHEQYF.

The rearrangement links TRBV12-3 or TRBV12-4 to TRBJ1-6. The CDR3 extends over 15 amino acids. CDR3 region: CASSLARSANSPLHF.

The chain joins TRBV6-4 to TRBJ1-1. The CDR3 extends over 13 amino acids. Germline CDR1 is MRHNA and CDR2 is SNTAGT. The chain's CDR3 is CASSAGEGTEAFF.

This chain uses TRBV7-2 with TRBJ2-1; the TCRdb call, TRBD1, lacks DNA for checking. The length of the CDR3 is 14 residues. Germline CDR1 and CDR2: SGHTA and FQGNSA. The CDR3: CASSNGQGADEQFF.

The chain is built from TRBV11-2 and TRBJ2-6; the D gene TCRdb calls, TRBD1, cannot be checked with no DNA. The CDR3 consists of 15 residues. In germline, CDR1 is SGHAT, CDR2 FQNNGV. The CDR3 here is CASRTTGTGANVLTF.

The V and J genes are TRBV6-2 or TRBV6-3 and TRBJ1-1; TCRdb proposes TRBD1, but this gene call is untestable without DNA. CDR1 and CDR2 (germline): MNHEY, SVGEGT. This CDR3 contains 14 residues. CDR3: CASRLTGGNTEAFF.

The gene calls are TRBV5-1 and TRBJ1-2; TCRdb gives TRBD1 as the D gene, but with no DNA this cannot be confirmed. CDR1 and CDR2 from the germline V gene are SGHRS and YFSETQ. The CDR3 has 15 residues. This CDR3 is CASSLAPGGVDGYTF.

The rearrangement links TRBV20-1 to TRBJ2-2; TCRdb selects TRBD1, and the lack of DNA leaves this call unchecked. Germline CDR1 reads DFQATT; CDR2 reads SNEGSKA (reference sequence). The length of the CDR3 is 15 residues. The CDR3 here is CSASARRGRTGELFF.